Listed below are T cell receptor beta chains from one sample, sequenced in a study of identical twins. TCRdb re-called the 5' RACE reads through MiXCR, storing one row per CDR3 protein. The repertoire holds 350,000 to 450,000 distinct CDR3 sequences, with around 18% as singletons. Sequencing was done on a sample of naive T cells sorted from blood. The origin of the receptors is a middle-aged man in good health. Both conserved end residues are part of each CDR3. A D gene is named only where the DNA matches it firmly. Where a row states a size, it is once, few, many or the class of an expanded clone; other rows omit it.

>TRBJ1-2|TRBD1|many|TRBV10-3
TGTGCCACCGGACAGGGGGATGGCTACACCTTC
CATGQGDGYTF
>TRBJ1-4|TRBD1|few|TRBV20-1
TGCAGTGCCCCACGACCCGGGACAGGGATTGAAAAACTGTTTTTT
CSAPRPGTGIEKLFF
>TRBJ1-3|.|many|TRBV6-1
TGTGCCAGCAGGACAACGGCCCGCTCTGGAAACACCATATATTTT
CASRTTARSGNTIYF
>TRBJ2-1|TRBD2|many|TRBV4-3
TGCGCCAGCAGCCAAGAGAGCGGGAGGGCCCAGAATGAGCAGTTCTTC
CASSQESGRAQNEQFF
>TRBJ2-3|TRBD2|.|TRBV20-1
TGCAGTGCTGGAACTAGCGGGGCGGAGTATTTT
CSAGTSGAEYF
>TRBJ1-6|.|many|TRBV12-3/TRBV12-4
TGTGCCAGCAGTGAGACCCCCTCACCCCTCCACTTT
CASSETPSPLHF
>TRBJ2-7|.|many|TRBV12-3/TRBV12-4
TGTGCCAGCAGACCGGACGGGGGATGGAACGAGCAGTACTTC
CASRPDGGWNEQYF
>TRBJ2-6|.|.|TRBV29-1
TGCAGCGTTGAAGATATTAGATCGGCTGGGGCCAACGTCCTGACTTTC
CSVEDIRSAGANVLTF
>TRBJ2-7|TRBD2|.|TRBV27
TGTGCCAGCAGTCCGAGACTAGCGTTCTCCTACGAGCAGTACTTC
CASSPRLAFSYEQYF
>TRBJ2-5|.|many|TRBV6-2/TRBV6-3
TGTGCCAGCAGTACCTCCCTCTCGGTCGAGACCCAGTACTTC
CASSTSLSVETQYF
>TRBJ2-7|TRBD1|.|TRBV6-2/TRBV6-3
TGTGCCAGCAGTTACTCCGGGACAGGGCCATCCTACGAGCAGTACTTC
CASSYSGTGPSYEQYF
>TRBJ2-5|TRBD2|.|TRBV20-1
TGCAGTGCTAGAGCCATGACTAGCGGGAATAAAGAGACCCAGTACTTC
CSARAMTSGNKETQYF
>TRBJ2-7|.|once|TRBV3-1
TGTGCCAGCAGCCAAGATGTCCGGGTACTATACTTC
CASSQDVRVLYF
>TRBJ1-1|.|many|TRBV6-5
TGTGCCAGCAGTTACAGGCGTGAAGCTTTCTTT
CASSYRREAFF
>TRBJ2-1|TRBD2|many|TRBV20-1
TGCAGTGCTGAAAGCGGGGGGTGGAAGCAGTTCTTC
CSAESGGWKQFF
>TRBJ2-7|TRBD1|many|TRBV10-3
TGTGCCACGCGAAGCCAGGGGGCTAGTTACGAGCAGTACTTC
CATRSQGASYEQYF
>TRBJ2-5|.|.|TRBV28
TGTGCCAGCAGTTTATTAGGCGACAGCTCAGAGACCCAGTACTTC
CASSLLGDSSETQYF
>TRBJ1-1|.|few|TRBV7-6
TGTGCCAGCACTAAGGGCACTGAAGCTTTCTTT
CASTKGTEAFF
>TRBJ2-2|.|many|TRBV5-4
TGTGCCAGCAGTACTAGCACAAAAACCACCGGGGAGCTGTTTTTT
CASSTSTKTTGELFF
>TRBJ1-6|.|many|TRBV5-1
TGCGCCAGCAGCTTGGAAGCAGGGGCTGGAAATTCACCCCTCCACTTT
CASSLEAGAGNSPLHF
>TRBJ2-3|.|.|TRBV10-2
TGCGCCAGCAGTGAGTCCGGGGGCCGCACAGATACGCAGTATTTT
CASSESGGRTDTQYF
>TRBJ2-7|TRBD1|.|TRBV18
TGTGCCAGCTCACCCCTGGGACAGTCTCTCGAGCAGTACTTC
CASSPLGQSLEQYF
>TRBJ1-4|.|.|TRBV6-5
TGTGCCAGCCATGGGTCCAATGAAAAACTGTTTTTT
CASHGSNEKLFF
>TRBJ2-7|TRBD1|few|TRBV20-1
TGCAGTGCCCGGGACAGTACCTACGAGCAGTACTTC
CSARDSTYEQYF